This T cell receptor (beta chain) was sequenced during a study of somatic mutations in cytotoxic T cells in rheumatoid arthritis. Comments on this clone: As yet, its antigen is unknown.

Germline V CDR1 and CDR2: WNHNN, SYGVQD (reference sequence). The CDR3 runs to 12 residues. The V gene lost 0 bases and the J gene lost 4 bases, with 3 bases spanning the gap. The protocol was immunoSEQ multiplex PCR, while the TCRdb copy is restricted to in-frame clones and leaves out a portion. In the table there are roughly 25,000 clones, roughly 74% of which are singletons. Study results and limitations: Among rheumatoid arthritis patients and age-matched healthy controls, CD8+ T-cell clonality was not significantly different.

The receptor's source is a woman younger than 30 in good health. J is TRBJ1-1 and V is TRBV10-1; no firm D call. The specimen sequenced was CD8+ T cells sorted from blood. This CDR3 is CASSESLTEAFF. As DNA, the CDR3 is TGCGCCAGCAGTGAGTCGCTCACTGAAGCTTTCTTT.